The present T cell receptor (beta chain) was sequenced within a study of control samples from healthy donors and cancer patients. Assay used: immunoSEQ multiplex PCR; TCRdb lists only in-frame clones, some missing. The data show approximately 90,000 clones, approximately 88% seen once. J was trimmed by 4 bases and V by 1 base; bases with no gene match: 7. Germline assignment: CDR1 LNHNV and CDR2 YYDKDF (reference sequence). The length of the CDR3 is 17 residues. The receptor comes from a man in his 70s with lung cancer. The V and J genes are TRBV15 and TRBJ1-4, with 9 bases fitting TRBD1. Material for sequencing was PBMCs. The CDR3 coding sequence is TGTGCCACCAGCAGAGGAACAGGGGGCGGTGATAATGAAAAACTGTTTTTT. Translating it yields CATSRGTGGGDNEKLFF.